The entry below describes one TCR beta chain. The antigen remains undetermined. Looked up from germline, CDR1 is MNHEY and CDR2 is SVGAGI. The CDR3 loop spans 15 amino acids. Germline trimming cut 2 bases from V and 7 bases from J; bases unmatched to any gene: 9. The data derive from a study of type 1 regulatory T cells. On the study more broadly: An in vitro protocol generated T-allo10, a Tr1-enriched, alloantigen-specific CD4 T cell product.

General observations from the study: Compared with non-Tr1 cells, Tr1 cells showed a narrower TCR repertoire.

One entry per CDR3 protein, called by TCRdb with MiXCR from the reads. The data hold roughly 40,000 distinct CDR3 sequences, with more than 9% observed a single time. The clonotype originates from a human donor in good health. The chain uses TRBV6-5 and TRBJ2-7, with 9 bases aligning to TRBD2. The specimen was cultured non-Tr1 T cells, either the whole culture or a sorted T cell fraction (not recorded which). The CDR3 reads CASSYGSSGTGEQYF. CDR3 DNA sequence: TGTGCCAGCAGTTACGGGTCTAGCGGGACGGGGGAGCAGTACTTC.